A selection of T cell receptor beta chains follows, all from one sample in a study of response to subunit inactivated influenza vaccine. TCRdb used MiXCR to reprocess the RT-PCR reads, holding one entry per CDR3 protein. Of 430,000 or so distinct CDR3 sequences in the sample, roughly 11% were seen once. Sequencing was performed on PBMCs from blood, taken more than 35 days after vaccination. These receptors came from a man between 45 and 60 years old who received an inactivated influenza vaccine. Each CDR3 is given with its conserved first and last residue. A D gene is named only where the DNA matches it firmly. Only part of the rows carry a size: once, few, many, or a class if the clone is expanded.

TGTGCCAGCAGTTACTCAGTCCCCGGGACAGTCACCGGGGAGCTGTTTTTT | CASSYSVPGTVTGELFF | many | TRBJ2-2 | TRBV6-5 | TRBD1 | 17
TGTGCCAGCAGTAACCGCTACAATGAGCAGTTCTTC | CASSNRYNEQFF | . | TRBJ2-1 | TRBV27 | . | 12
TGCAGCGTTGAAGGGACTTTATTCTCCTACAATGAGCAGTTCTTC | CSVEGTLFSYNEQFF | few | TRBJ2-1 | TRBV29-1 | . | 15
TGTGCCAGCACGGACAGACACACCGGGGAGCTGTTTTTT | CASTDRHTGELFF | . | TRBJ2-2 | TRBV27 | . | 13
TGCGCCAGCAGCCAAGATGATGGGGGACGGGAGCAGTACTTC | CASSQDDGGREQYF | many | TRBJ2-7 | TRBV4-3 | . | 14
TGCGCCAGCAGTGAGGGGAGGACGGGACTACCTTTCTACGAGCAGTACTTC | CASSEGRTGLPFYEQYF | . | TRBJ2-7 | TRBV10-2 | TRBD2 | 17
TGTGCCAGCTCACCAGGGACAGGACCCGAAAAACTGTTTTTT | CASSPGTGPEKLFF | . | TRBJ1-4 | TRBV18 | TRBD1 | 14
TGTGCCAGCAGCCCCAAGGGAGCCGCCTCTTATGGCTACACCTTC | CASSPKGAASYGYTF | . | TRBJ1-2 | TRBV3-1 | . | 15
TGCGCCAGCAGCACCTACCCGGGACAGGAAGCTTTCTTT | CASSTYPGQEAFF | few | TRBJ1-1 | TRBV5-1 | TRBD1 | 13
TGTGCCAGCAGCTTAAAAGTTGGCACCTACGAGCAGTACTTC | CASSLKVGTYEQYF | few | TRBJ2-7 | TRBV7-2 | . | 14
TGTGCCAGCAAGAGGGGTATTCTTGGGAGCGGCTGGGAGACCCAGTACTTC | CASKRGILGSGWETQYF | . | TRBJ2-5 | TRBV7-2 | . | 17
TGTGCCAGCAGGAACAGGGGCACCGGGGAGCTGTTTTTT | CASRNRGTGELFF | few | TRBJ2-2 | TRBV6-1 | TRBD1 | 13
TGTGCCAGCAGCCTAGCGGGAGAGGGGGCCCAAGAGACCCAGTACTTC | CASSLAGEGAQETQYF | . | TRBJ2-5 | TRBV6-2/TRBV6-3 | TRBD2 | 16
TGTGCCAGCAGCTTAGCGCAAGCCCTCTACTACAATGAGCAGTTCTTC | CASSLAQALYYNEQFF | . | TRBJ2-1 | TRBV7-8 | . | 16
TGTGCCAGCAGACCTACAGGGGGCCCCTCACCCCTCCACTTT | CASRPTGGPSPLHF | many | TRBJ1-6 | TRBV6-1 | TRBD1 | 14
TGCAGTGCTCTCAGGGACAACAACTATGGCTACACCTTC | CSALRDNNYGYTF | few | TRBJ1-2 | TRBV20-1 | . | 13
TGCAGTGCTAGAAGCCCCATTTTGGGGACGACGCAGTATTTT | CSARSPILGTTQYF | . | TRBJ2-3 | TRBV20-1 | . | 14
TGTGCCATTGGAGGGGAGGCGGGCGACGAGCAGTACTTC | CAIGGEAGDEQYF | few | TRBJ2-7 | TRBV19 | . | 13
TGTGCCAGCAGTCTGGACAGGGAAGGCGGGGAGCTGTTTTTT | CASSLDREGGELFF | . | TRBJ2-2 | TRBV28 | TRBD1 | 14
TGTGCCAGCAGCTTGGGGTTTGAGACCCAGTACTTC | CASSLGFETQYF | . | TRBJ2-5 | TRBV7-2 | . | 12
TGTGCCAGCAGCTTAGGGACCTCGACGGCCCAGTACTTC | CASSLGTSTAQYF | few | TRBJ2-5 | TRBV7-2 | . | 13
TGCAGTGCTAGAGATCGTCCTAGCGGGATAGGCGAGCAGTACTTC | CSARDRPSGIGEQYF | . | TRBJ2-7 | TRBV20-1 | TRBD2 | 15
TGTGCCAGCAGCAAATGGGGAGCTAGCACAGATACGCAGTATTTT | CASSKWGASTDTQYF | . | TRBJ2-3 | TRBV21-1 | . | 15
TGCAGCGCCGGCCCTCCGGACCCATTATATTGTGAAAAACTGTTTTTT | CSAGPPDPLYCEKLFF | few | TRBJ1-4 | TRBV29-1 | . | 16
TGTGCCAGCAGTTATGCTCTGCAAGAGACCCAGTACTTC | CASSYALQETQYF | . | TRBJ2-5 | TRBV6-2/TRBV6-3 | . | 13
TGTGCCAGCAGTACAGGGCAGTGGTACAATGAGCAGTTCTTC | CASSTGQWYNEQFF | . | TRBJ2-1 | TRBV14 | . | 14
TGTGCAAGTCGACCACCCCGACGACTAGCGGGGAGAGATGAGCAGTTCTTC | CASRPPRRLAGRDEQFF | few | TRBJ2-1 | TRBV12-2 | . | 17
TGTGCCAGCAGCCAACTTCCCGGGACATATTACTCCTACGAGCAGTACTTC | CASSQLPGTYYSYEQYF | many | TRBJ2-7 | TRBV7-8 | . | 17
TGTGCCAGCAGCTTAGCTGGGACTAGCGGGAGGGAAGAGCAGTTCTTC | CASSLAGTSGREEQFF | few | TRBJ2-1 | TRBV7-2 | TRBD2 | 16
TGTGCCAGCAGCTTAGGTGGAGGGATGAGCACAGATACGCAGTATTTT | CASSLGGGMSTDTQYF | . | TRBJ2-3 | TRBV7-2 | . | 16
TGTGCCAGCAGCGTAGCTTCTACCGGGAACACCGGGGAGCTGTTTTTT | CASSVASTGNTGELFF | . | TRBJ2-2 | TRBV9 | . | 16
TGTGCCAGCAGCTTTAGGAAGGAAGCGGGGGCTCCACGCGAGCAGTACTTC | CASSFRKEAGAPREQYF | few | TRBJ2-7 | TRBV7-8 | TRBD2 | 17
TGCAGTGCTGGAAAGGGTGACGGCACTGAAGCTTTCTTT | CSAGKGDGTEAFF | few | TRBJ1-1 | TRBV20-1 | . | 13
TGCAGTTCCCCCCCCGTGGCGGGATCAGATACGCAGTATTTT | CSSPPVAGSDTQYF | . | TRBJ2-3 | TRBV20-1 | . | 14
TGTGCCAGCAGCACACAGGGGATAGCCAAAAACATTCAGTACTTC | CASSTQGIAKNIQYF | few | TRBJ2-4 | TRBV7-2 | TRBD1 | 15
TGTGCCAGCAGCTTAGGGGGACCCCGAATGAGCAATGAGCAGTTCTTC | CASSLGGPRMSNEQFF | few | TRBJ2-1 | TRBV7-6 | . | 16